This T cell receptor beta chain was identified during a study of T cell changes during pregnancy in multiple sclerosis. CDR3 size: 14 residues. Germline V gene data show CDR1 as SEHNR and CDR2 as FQNEAQ (reference sequence). The V and J ends lost 2 bases and 2 bases respectively, with 9 bases between them. Sequencing was performed with immunoSEQ multiplex PCR; in TCRdb, only in-frame clones are kept and a portion is missing. The sample carries tens of thousands of clones, 90% recorded once. The specimen was peripheral blood, collected in the third trimester of pregnancy. This chain links TRBV7-9 with TRBJ1-1; tentatively, D is TRBD1 (6 bases). The clonotype originates from a female donor with multiple sclerosis, enrolled in a pregnancy study. The CDR3 reads CASSLPRGNTEAFF. The CDR3 nucleotides are TGTGCCAGCAGCTTACCCAGGGGTAACACTGAAGCTTTCTTT.